The clone carrying this T cell receptor (beta chain) appeared a single time. The CDR3 contains 16 residues. Germline V gene sequence: CDR1 SGHVS, CDR2 FQNEAQ. The V segment lost 4 bases and the J segment 0 bases; nucleotides outside the gene matches: 2. Profiled with immunoSEQ multiplex PCR; TCRdb holds only in-frame clones, not every one. The sample includes 79,000 or so clones, about 96% of them seen just once. The sample originates from a study of technical replicates of blood from a few donors. The sample comprised T cells isolated from PBMCs. The chain combines TRBV7-8 with TRBJ2-7; 14 bases fit TRBD2. The receptor was isolated from a human donor in good health. The CDR3 coding sequence is TGTGCCAGCAGCTCGGGACTAGCGGGAGCCTCCTACGAGCAGTACTTC. Amino acid sequence: CASSSGLAGASYEQYF.